The source of this TCR beta chain is a study of T cells in Graves' hyperthyroidism and ophthalmopathy. Whole-study context: Prior to any treatment, at the point of initial diagnosis, peripheral blood was collected.

Notes on the study in general: A model of 13 V-J features distinguished ophthalmopathy from stable hyperthyroidism.

Amplification yielded TCR beta CDR3 regions, with RNA transcripts as the source. First-round RT-PCR of the TCR CDR3 relied on the HTBI primer set. TCRdb processed the multiplex PCR reads anew with MiXCR; each CDR3 protein has one entry. The table shows about 160,000 distinct CDR3 sequences, with 8% to 9.5% occurring only once. A note on this clonotype: What it binds is not known.

CDR1 and CDR2 (germline): SGHAT, FQNNGV. The V end lost 8 bases, the J end lost 0 bases, and 13 bases lay between the germline ends. The length of the CDR3 is 14 residues. The receptor was derived from a woman in her late teens or twenties with Graves' hyperthyroidism that later progressed to Graves' ophthalmopathy. The material sequenced was blood. V gene TRBV11-2 combines with J gene TRBJ1-2; no clear D gene. CDR3 sequence: CASYSLQANYGYTF. CDR3 sequence (DNA): TGTGCCAGCTATAGTCTGCAAGCTAACTATGGCTACACCTTC.